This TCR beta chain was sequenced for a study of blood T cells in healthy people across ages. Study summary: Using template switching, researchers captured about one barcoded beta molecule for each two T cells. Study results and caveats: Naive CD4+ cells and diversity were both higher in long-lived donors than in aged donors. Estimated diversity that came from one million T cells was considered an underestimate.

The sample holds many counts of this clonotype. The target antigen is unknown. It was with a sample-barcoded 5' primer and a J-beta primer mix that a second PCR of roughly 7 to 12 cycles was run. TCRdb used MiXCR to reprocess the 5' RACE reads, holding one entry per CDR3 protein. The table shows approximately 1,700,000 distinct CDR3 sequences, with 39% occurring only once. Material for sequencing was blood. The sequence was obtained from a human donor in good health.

Here the CDR3 reads CASSLGQGAEAFF. The CDR3 bases are TGCGCCAGCAGCCTTGGACAGGGGGCTGAAGCTTTCTTT. This chain uses TRBV5-1 with TRBJ1-1; 10 bases map to TRBD1. Germline lookup yields CDR1 SGHRS and CDR2 YFSETQ. The CDR3 extends over 13 amino acids. The V and J ends lost 4 bases and 6 bases, in that order; junction bases with no gene match: 3.